The rows below give T cell receptor beta chains drawn from one sample of a study of type 1 regulatory T cells. No cognate antigen is known for these TCRs. TCRdb used MiXCR to reprocess the reads, holding one entry per CDR3 protein. The table records 15,000 or so distinct CDR3 sequences, roughly an eighth of them present only once. The sample consisted of cultured T cells, either the whole culture or a sorted T cell fraction (not recorded which). Receptors originate from a human donor in good health. CDR3s include the opening cysteine and the closing phenylalanine or tryptophan. The order of the fields is V gene, CDR3 protein.

v_call: TRBV5-6
cdr3_aa: CASSYATNEKLFF

v_call: TRBV12-3/TRBV12-4
cdr3_aa: CASSLGQRTEGRGELFF

v_call: TRBV5-1
cdr3_aa: CASSLEGMLLAGNTGELFF

v_call: TRBV7-6
cdr3_aa: CASSWDRVTGELFF

v_call: TRBV7-6
cdr3_aa: CASKRHPNTEAFF

v_call: TRBV5-1
cdr3_aa: CATRQALNEKLFF

v_call: TRBV30
cdr3_aa: CAWSLGLGEKLFF

v_call: TRBV11-1
cdr3_aa: CASSLESGSPYEQFF

v_call: TRBV12-3/TRBV12-4
cdr3_aa: CASSRDRGSDTQYF

v_call: TRBV20-1
cdr3_aa: CSAGTSGRGNEQFF

v_call: TRBV30
cdr3_aa: CAWSVPGGAEKLFF

v_call: TRBV11-2
cdr3_aa: CASRVTGAEQYF

v_call: TRBV15
cdr3_aa: CATSRDLAGIREQFF

v_call: TRBV28
cdr3_aa: CASSSTGTGHQPQHF

v_call: TRBV12-3/TRBV12-4
cdr3_aa: CASSSASPETQYF

v_call: TRBV9
cdr3_aa: CASGRGGQLNTEAFF

v_call: TRBV5-1
cdr3_aa: CASSREGGSTYEQYF

v_call: TRBV29-1
cdr3_aa: CSVAFSGELFF

v_call: TRBV2
cdr3_aa: CASIFFLGETQYF

v_call: TRBV5-1
cdr3_aa: CASSTPGLAGGAEQFF

v_call: TRBV12-3/TRBV12-4
cdr3_aa: CASSLGGEAFF

v_call: TRBV2
cdr3_aa: CASSVDTTGEQYF

v_call: TRBV7-3
cdr3_aa: CASSSAAASDTQYF

v_call: TRBV7-9
cdr3_aa: CASIPRDGLADYNEQFF

v_call: TRBV6-2/TRBV6-3
cdr3_aa: CASGQMTIQYF

v_call: TRBV7-2
cdr3_aa: CASSLGAMSYEQYF

v_call: TRBV12-3/TRBV12-4
cdr3_aa: CASSSLANTGELFF

v_call: TRBV2
cdr3_aa: CASSDVSGSLEQFF